These 18 T cell receptor beta chains were sequenced from one sample in a study of T cell changes during pregnancy in multiple sclerosis. The repertoire was sequenced with immunoSEQ multiplex PCR; TCRdb's copy has only in-frame clones and lacks some. The sample lists tens of thousands of clones, 95% to 97% seen once, with about 2.5% in the top ten. The sequenced sample was CD8+ T cells from peripheral blood mononuclear cells, obtained after pregnancy. Every receptor here comes from a female donor with multiple sclerosis, enrolled in a pregnancy study.

This chain joins TRBV19 and TRBJ2-7, with 9 bases aligning to TRBD1. CDR3 length equals 14 residues. The germline V gene has CDR1 LNHDA and CDR2 SQIVND (reference sequence). Germline trimming cut 4 bases from V and 3 bases from J; bases unmatched to any gene: 4. CDR3 coding DNA: TGTGCCAGTAGTAAAGGGACAGGGATCTACGAGCAGTACTTC. Its protein is CASSKGTGIYEQYF.

V usage is TRBV6-5 and J usage is TRBJ2-7, with D possibly TRBD2 on 7 matching bases. With 2 bases removed from V and 5 bases from J, the gap between germline ends came to 19 bases. This CDR3 region has 16 residues. CDR1 MNHEY and CDR2 SVGAGI come from the germline V gene. The CDR3 protein is CASSYALRGRAHEQYF. Written as DNA, the CDR3 is TGTGCCAGCAGTTACGCCCTGAGGGGGAGGGCCCACGAGCAGTACTTC.

V gene TRBV7-6 combines with J gene TRBJ1-1, with a possible D match to TRBD1 (6 bases). There are 15 residues in the CDR3. Trimming shortened V by 5 bases and J by 5 bases, and 18 bases separated the two germline ends. Germline CDR1 is SGHVS and CDR2 is FNYEAQ. Here the CDR3 DNA reads TGTGCCAGCAGCCCCCCACAGGGCCTCAGGACTGAAGCTTTCTTT. Its protein product is CASSPPQGLRTEAFF.

The chain combines TRBV6-5 with TRBJ2-1; D gene uncertain. The CDR3 length is 11 residues. Germline CDR1 is MNHEY and CDR2 is SVGAGI. Trimming left V 7 bases short and J 7 bases short, with 8 bases between. CDR3 protein: CASILGNEQFF. CDR3 in DNA: TGTGCCAGCATTCTCGGGAATGAGCAGTTCTTC.

This chain connects TRBV13 to TRBJ2-1; 13 bases match TRBD2. CDR1 is PRHDT, CDR2 FYEKMQ, per germline (reference sequence). With V trimmed by 5 bases and J by 7 bases, 14 bases remained unmatched. This CDR3 has 18 residues. CDR3 amino acids: CASSGRLAGGPPGNEQFF. CDR3 nucleotide sequence: TGTGCCAGCAGCGGAAGACTAGCGGGAGGTCCTCCGGGGAATGAGCAGTTCTTC.

This rearrangement joins TRBV7-9 to TRBJ2-7, with 10 nucleotides matching TRBD1. Germline V gene sequence: CDR1 SEHNR, CDR2 FQNEAQ (reference sequence). V gave up 5 bases and J gave up 7 bases; unmatched junction bases: 8. This CDR3 has 14 residues. The CDR3 protein is CASSGPGQGSEQYF. In nucleotides, the CDR3 is TGTGCCAGCAGCGGACCGGGACAGGGGAGTGAGCAGTACTTC.

This clone has only one observation. The J gene is TRBJ2-3, the V gene TRBV4-3; 11 bases are a match to TRBD2. Unmatched junction bases numbered 14, after V lost 2 bases and J lost 4 bases. Germline V CDR1 and CDR2: LGHNA, YSLEER. The CDR3 runs to 19 residues. CDR3 sequence (DNA): TGCGCCAGCAGCCAACGAGTAGCACTAGCGGGAGCCCCCCCAGATACGCAGTATTTT. Translated: CASSQRVALAGAPPDTQYF.

By sample fraction, this clone is medium-sized. The chain employs TRBV5-5 and TRBJ2-2; unclear D gene. The germline CDR1 and CDR2 sequences are SGHKS and YYEKEE (reference sequence). Trimming removed 4 bases at V and 6 bases at J, with 13 bases between. This CDR3 has 14 amino acids. CDR3 DNA sequence: TGTGCCAGCAGCCCACCTACAGAATCCGGGGAGCTGTTTTTT. It specifies CASSPPTESGELFF.

The CDR3 nucleotides are TGTGCCAGTAGTCAGGGTCTATTGAACGAGCAGTACTTC. It codes for CASSQGLLNEQYF. The V gene is TRBV19, the J gene TRBJ2-7, with TRBD1 as a possible D gene (5 bases). Deletions cut 5 bases from V and 5 bases from J, with 13 bases between. The CDR3 contains 13 residues. Germline V gene data show CDR1 as LNHDA and CDR2 as SQIVND (reference sequence).

This clone was seen just once. V is TRBV27 and J is TRBJ2-1; 7 bases fit TRBD1. Trimming cost V 5 bases and J 2 bases; bases outside gene matches: 6. Germline values: CDR1 MNHEY, CDR2 SMNVEV (reference sequence). The CDR3 loop spans 15 amino acids. The CDR3 nucleotides are TGTGCCAGCAGTAAACAGGGGATCACCTACAATGAGCAGTTCTTC. Residues: CASSKQGITYNEQFF.

The genes are TRBV27 and TRBJ1-1; weak D call: TRBD1 (6 bases). CDR3 size: 16 residues. V was cut by 7 bases and J by 5 bases, with 23 bases left in between. Germline V CDR1 and CDR2: MNHEY, SMNVEV (reference sequence). CDR3 in amino acids: CASNRDNNLITTEAFF. CDR3 DNA sequence: TGTGCCAGCAACCGGGACAATAATCTAATTACTACTGAAGCTTTCTTT.

The rearrangement uses TRBV19 and TRBJ2-1; 8 bases are a match to TRBD2. Germline trimming cut 11 bases from V and 2 bases from J; bases unmatched to any gene: 5. The germline V gene has CDR1 LNHDA and CDR2 SQIVND (reference sequence). This CDR3 is built from 13 residues. Written as DNA, the CDR3 is TGTGCCTCCGCACTAGCGGCCTACAATGAGCAGTTCTTC. Protein: CASALAAYNEQFF.

A single count supports this clone. This chain links TRBV27 with TRBJ2-1; 12 bases are shared with TRBD2. Germline CDR1 and CDR2: MNHEY and SMNVEV (reference sequence). CDR3 size: 15 residues. V lost 8 bases and J lost 7; bases outside the gene matches: 9. The CDR3 region is CASGTLAGGKNEQFF. The CDR3 DNA follows: TGTGCCAGCGGAACGCTAGCGGGAGGGAAGAATGAGCAGTTCTTC.

This sequence joins TRBV2 and TRBJ2-7; 8 bases match TRBD2. CDR1 is SNHLY and CDR2 is FYNNEI in the germline V gene. The CDR3 is 14 residues long. Losses at the gene ends were 11 bases for V and 2 bases for J; bases not matched to a gene: 11. In DNA, the CDR3 is TGTGCCGTCCCCGGGAGGGGCCGGGCCTACGAGCAGTACTTC. It translates to CAVPGRGRAYEQYF.

In this sample, this clone turned up once. This rearrangement joins TRBV6-6 to TRBJ2-7, with 7 bases aligning to TRBD1. J was trimmed by 3 bases and V by 5 bases; bases with no gene match: 7. The CDR3 extends over 14 amino acids. Germline loops: CDR1 MNHNY, CDR2 SVGAGI (reference sequence). The CDR3: CASSLDRAHYEQYF. The CDR3 DNA sequence: TGTGCCAGCAGTCTAGACAGGGCCCACTACGAGCAGTACTTC.

V gene TRBV5-1 combines with J gene TRBJ1-1; tentative D call: TRBD1 (5 bases). The CDR3 has 15 residues. V lost 5 bases to trimming and J lost 2 bases, with 16 bases between them. Per the germline V gene, CDR1 is SGHRS and CDR2 is YFSETQ. The CDR3 DNA is TGCGCCAGCAGGAGCCTAAGCGGGGGAAACACTGAAGCTTTCTTT. Translation: CASRSLSGGNTEAFF. Based on the CDR3 plus reference TRBV5-1 and TRBJ1-1, the full variable domain is KAGVTQTPRYLIKTRGQQVTLSCSPISGHRSVSWYQQTPGQGLQFLFEYFSETQRNKGNFPGRFSGRQFSNSRSEMNVSTLELGDSALYLCASRSLSGGNTEAFFGQGTRLTVV.

Remarks on this clone: In the same sample, other DNA sequences code for this CDR3. The chain links TRBV27 to TRBJ2-5; D not resolved. The CDR3 extends over 13 amino acids. Trimming shortened V by 1 base and J by 4 bases, and 7 bases separated the two germline ends. The germline V gene encodes CDR1 MNHEY and CDR2 SMNVEV (reference sequence). The CDR3 DNA follows: TGTGCCAGCAGTTTATTTGGCGGAGAGACCCAGTACTTC. It translates to CASSLFGGETQYF.

The chain couples TRBV9 to TRBJ2-2; TRBD2 is a possible D gene (5 bases). CDR1 and CDR2 from the germline V gene are SGDLS and YYNGEE. The ends were cut back, 7 bases at V and 4 bases at J, with 8 bases in the middle. The CDR3 is made up of 12 amino acids. CDR3 in DNA: TGTGCCAGCCTGGGGAGCACCGGGGAGCTGTTTTTT. Translated, it gives CASLGSTGELFF.